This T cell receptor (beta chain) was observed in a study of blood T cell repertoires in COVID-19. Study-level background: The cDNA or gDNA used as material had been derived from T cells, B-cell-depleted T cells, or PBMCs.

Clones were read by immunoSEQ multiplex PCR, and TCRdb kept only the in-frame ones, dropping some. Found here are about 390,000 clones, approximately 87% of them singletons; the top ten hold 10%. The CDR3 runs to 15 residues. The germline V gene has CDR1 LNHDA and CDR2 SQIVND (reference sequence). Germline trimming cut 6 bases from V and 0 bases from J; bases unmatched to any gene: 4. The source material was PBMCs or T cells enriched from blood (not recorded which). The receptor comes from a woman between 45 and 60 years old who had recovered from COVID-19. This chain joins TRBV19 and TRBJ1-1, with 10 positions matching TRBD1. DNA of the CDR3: TGTGCCAGTAGCGGGACAGGGGTTATGAACACTGAAGCTTTCTTT. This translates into CASSGTGVMNTEAFF.